The 23 T cell receptor beta chains below all came from one sample that was sequenced in a study of vaccination and CD4 T cells after COVID-19. Their antigens remain unidentified. Sequencing of cultured CD4+ T cell DNA used the Oncomine TCR Beta short-read assay. TCRdb passed the PCR reads through MiXCR, listing each CDR3 protein once. The sample lists around 1,200 distinct CDR3 sequences; over 13% were seen once. Treatment meaning: 10-day PBMC culture with coronavirus spike peptide pools or control peptides (ViraFEST assay). Pre-COVID-19 pandemic sampling (2011-2018) yielded the unexposed donor's CD4+ T cells. Sequenced: CD4+ T cells from blood, cultured in vitro. The receptor set was obtained from a human donor in good health.

By share, this clonotype ranks as medium-sized. The chain is built from TRBV19 and TRBJ1-2; D uncertain. The CDR3 sequence is 13 residues long. Germline V lookup: CDR1 LNHDA, CDR2 SQIVND (reference sequence). V lost 6 bases and J lost 4, with 12 bases in between. The CDR3, as DNA: TGTGCCAGTAGCCCGACGGATGTCTATGGCTACACCTTC. Its protein product is CASSPTDVYGYTF.

The genes are TRBV7-9 and TRBJ2-3; the D is unclear. The V and J ends lost 1 base and 5 bases respectively, with 4 bases between them. CDR3 size: 12 residues. Germline V gene sequence: CDR1 SEHNR, CDR2 FQNEAQ (reference sequence). CDR3 sequence reads: CASSLDGDTQYF. CDR3 bases: TGTGCCAGCAGCTTAGATGGAGATACGCAGTATTTT.

In the case of this clonotype: A junction end diverges from the germline sequence, so it may reflect a read error. The CDR3 is CASSRGLTYEQYF. The CDR3 bases are TGTGCTAGCAGCCGGGGACTTACCTACGAGCAGTACTTC. The chain joins TRBV7-7 to TRBJ2-7; tentative D call: TRBD2 (6 bases). The V gene's germline CDR1 is SSHAT and CDR2 FNYEAQ (reference sequence). The CDR3 has 13 residues.

This clonotype turned up a few times. The V call is TRBV5-5, the J call TRBJ1-6; D unresolved. The ends were cut back, 6 bases at V and 5 bases at J, with 21 bases in the middle. CDR3 length equals 17 residues. Per the germline V gene, CDR1 is SGHKS and CDR2 is YYEKEE (reference sequence). The CDR3 here is CASTLTLPGDNNSPLHF. The CDR3 DNA is TGTGCCAGCACCCTTACATTACCGGGAGATAATAATTCACCCCTCCACTTT.

A few counts support this clonotype. The chain combines TRBV2 with TRBJ2-7; 9 bases line up with TRBD2. This CDR3 has 15 residues. Germline loops: CDR1 SNHLY, CDR2 FYNNEI. V lost 4 bases, J lost 7 bases, and 11 bases stayed unmatched. The DNA for the CDR3 is TGTGCCAGCAGTGTCGGGTTAGCGGGAGTAGGGGAGCAGTACTTC. It yields the protein CASSVGLAGVGEQYF. The full variable domain, completed using reference TRBV2 and TRBJ2-7, is EPEVTQTPSHQVTQMGQEVILRCVPISNHLYFYWYRQILGQKVEFLVSFYNNEISEKSEIFDDQFSVERPDGSNFTLKIRSTKLEDSAMYFCASSVGLAGVGEQYFGPGTRLTVT.

About this clonotype itself: Just one base apart from a much larger clone, this may be a read error. The genes are TRBV7-8 and TRBJ1-2; D gene uncertain. CDR1 is SGHVS and CDR2 is FQNEAQ in the germline V gene. CDR3 length: 15 amino acids. The DNA of the CDR3 is TGTGCCAGCGGCTTCATCTCTACGGGAAACTATGGCTACACCTTC. It codes for CASGFISTGNYGYTF.

This clonotype was picked up a small number of times. The gene calls are TRBV30 and TRBJ2-7; no clear D gene. Trimming pared 5 bases from V and 2 bases from J, leaving 16 bases between. This CDR3 has 14 residues. The germline V gene encodes CDR1 GTSNPN and CDR2 SVGIG (reference sequence). The CDR3, as DNA: TGTGCCTGGCACCCTCCGATTGGAGCCTACGAGCAGTACTTC. Translating gives CAWHPPIGAYEQYF.

With respect to this clonotype: An end of the junction differs from the germline gene, which may be a read error. V gene TRBV5-1 combines with J gene TRBJ1-1, with D possibly matching TRBD1 (6 bases). The CDR3 extends over 14 amino acids. Germline loops: CDR1 SGHRS, CDR2 YFSETQ. DNA for the CDR3: TGCGCCAGCAGCTTGGATTGGACAGCTCTCTCTCCAGTCTTT. The encoded protein is CASSLDWTALSPVF.

By sample share, this clonotype is medium-sized. The V call is TRBV20-1, the J call TRBJ2-7, with 9 positions matching TRBD1. This CDR3 comprises 14 residues. CDR1 is DFQATT and CDR2 is SNEGSKA in the germline V gene (reference sequence). Trimming removed 5 bases from V and 6 bases from J; junction bases left unmatched: 11. The CDR3 sequence: CSASEGTGLFEQYF. The CDR3 nucleotides are TGCAGTGCTTCCGAGGGGACAGGGTTATTCGAGCAGTACTTC.

The rearrangement links TRBV2 to TRBJ2-2, with 7 bases that match TRBD2. Germline CDR1 SNHLY, CDR2 FYNNEI. Trimming cost V 7 bases and J 1 base; bases outside gene matches: 6. CDR3 length: 15 residues. CDR3 amino acids: CASTVGLGNTGELFF. The CDR3 DNA reads as TGTGCCAGCACTGTAGGACTAGGGAACACCGGGGAGCTGTTTTTT. Looking up the rest from reference TRBV2 and TRBJ2-2 gives the full variable domain: EPEVTQTPSHQVTQMGQEVILRCVPISNHLYFYWYRQILGQKVEFLVSFYNNEISEKSEIFDDQFSVERPDGSNFTLKIRSTKLEDSAMYFCASTVGLGNTGELFFGEGSRLTVL.

This clonotype showed up just a few times. DNA of the CDR3: TGCGCCAGCAGCCAACAGGTTTCTAATTCACCCCTCCACTTT. Translated: CASSQQVSNSPLHF. This chain joins TRBV4-3 and TRBJ1-6; no firm D call. V lost 2 bases, J lost 6 bases, and 8 bases lay in between. The CDR3 sequence is 14 residues long. The V gene's germline CDR1 is LGHNA and CDR2 YSLEER.

This clonotype turned up a few times. The rearrangement links TRBV19 to TRBJ2-1; the match to TRBD2 covers 9 bases. The CDR3 spans 15 residues. Trimming cost V 3 bases and J 6 bases; bases outside gene matches: 6. From germline, CDR1 is LNHDA and CDR2 SQIVND (reference sequence). The CDR3, as DNA: TGTGCCAGTAGTATTGGCGGGAGGGCCTCCAATGAGCAGTTCTTC. Its translation: CASSIGGRASNEQFF.

By frequency in the sample, this clonotype is medium-sized. The chain couples TRBV7-3 to TRBJ2-5, with D perhaps TRBD1 (5 bases). The CDR3 loop spans 13 amino acids. Germline lookup yields CDR1 SGHTA and CDR2 FQGTGA. Trimming took off 5 bases at V and 4 bases at J, with 11 bases between the two ends. The CDR3 reads CASSRGRRETQYF. The CDR3 DNA reads as TGTGCCAGCAGCAGGGGAAGGCGAGAGACCCAGTACTTC.

The V gene is TRBV9, the J gene TRBJ2-4; 8 positions agree with TRBD2. With V trimmed by 2 bases and J by 9 bases, 7 bases remained unmatched. This CDR3 has 14 residues. Germline values: CDR1 SGDLS, CDR2 YYNGEE. This CDR3 is CASSVEGLAAIQYF. The CDR3 DNA reads as TGTGCCAGCAGCGTGGAAGGACTAGCAGCCATTCAGTACTTC. Full variable domain (remainder filled in from reference TRBV9 and TRBJ2-4): DSGVTQTPKHLITATGQRVTLRCSPRSGDLSVYWYQQSLDQGLQFLIQYYNGEERAKGNILERFSAQQFPDLHSELNLSSLELGDSALYFCASSVEGLAAIQYFGAGTRLSVL.

As for this clonotype: A read error is possible here, since a much larger clone lies one base away. The V and J genes are TRBV6-5 and TRBJ1-1; D perhaps matches TRBD1 (6 bases). This CDR3 has 12 residues. Germline V gene sequence: CDR1 MNHEY, CDR2 SVGAGI. Trimming removed 3 bases at V and 12 bases at J, with 14 bases between. CDR3 sequence: CASSYEEGETFF. In DNA, the CDR3 is TGTGCCAGCAGTTATGAGGAGGGGGAGACTTTCTTT.

This clonotype counts as medium-sized (0.01 to 0.1%). The chain recombines TRBV6-5 with TRBJ1-6; TRBD1 might be the D (5 bases). V was clipped by 2 bases and J by 0 bases, with 17 bases between them. CDR1 MNHEY and CDR2 SVGAGI come from the germline V gene. The CDR3 is made up of 19 amino acids. Written as DNA, the CDR3 is TGTGCCAGCAGTTACCCCATTTTAGGGGCCAGCTCCTATAATTCACCCCTCCACTTT. As protein: CASSYPILGASSYNSPLHF.

A remark on this clonotype: An end of the junction does not agree with germline; a read error may underlie this. CDR3 bases: TGCACCAGCAAATCCGGGACTAGCGGGGACACCGGGGAGCTGTTTTTT. Its translation: CTSKSGTSGDTGELFF. This chain links TRBV10-2 with TRBJ2-2; the match to TRBD2 covers 13 bases. This CDR3 is built from 16 residues. Per germline, CDR1 WSHSY and CDR2 SAAADI.

The chain is built from TRBV27 and TRBJ2-1; TRBD2 is a possible D gene (6 bases). This CDR3 comprises 12 residues. Germline values: CDR1 MNHEY, CDR2 SMNVEV (reference sequence). Trimming left V 5 bases short and J 7 bases short, with 9 bases between. The CDR3 protein is CASSGGGNEQFF. The DNA for the CDR3 is TGTGCCAGCAGTGGCGGAGGGAATGAGCAGTTCTTC.

With regard to this clonotype: The junction shows a germline mismatch at one end, possibly a read error. The gene calls are TRBV29-1 and TRBJ1-2; 8 nucleotides line up with TRBD1. From germline, CDR1 is SQVTM and CDR2 ANQGSEA. This CDR3 contains 12 residues. The CDR3 DNA reads TGCGGCGTTGCCGGACAGGGTGAAGGCTACACCTTC. It translates to CGVAGQGEGYTF.

This clonotype has a handful of counts. The chain links TRBV19 to TRBJ1-1; tentative D call: TRBD1 (5 bases). The CDR3 length is 13 residues. CDR1 LNHDA and CDR2 SQIVND come from the germline V gene (reference sequence). Trimming left V 7 bases short and J 1 base short, with 10 bases between. CDR3 DNA sequence: TGTGCCAGTATGATGGGGGGGAACACTGAAGCTTTCTTT. Encoded protein: CASMMGGNTEAFF.

This clonotype counts as large. The chain combines TRBV7-9 with TRBJ2-7; D is perhaps TRBD1 (6 bases). This CDR3 comprises 14 residues. From germline, CDR1 is SEHNR and CDR2 FQNEAQ (reference sequence). Trimming stripped 1 base from V and 0 bases from J, with 7 bases between. This CDR3 is CASSLDRASYEQYF. The CDR3 DNA sequence: TGTGCCAGCAGCTTAGACAGGGCCTCCTACGAGCAGTACTTC.

This clonotype was observed a few times. J is TRBJ1-2 and V is TRBV12-3 or TRBV12-4; possibly TRBD1 for D (5 bases). The CDR3 loop spans 14 amino acids. V was clipped by 2 bases and J by 8 bases, with 15 bases between them. The CDR3 DNA is TGTGCCAGCAGTTTAACCGGGACGGGGCCAGGCTACACCTTC. This codes for CASSLTGTGPGYTF.

The chain combines TRBV5-1 with TRBJ1-5; D gene ambiguous. The germline CDR1 and CDR2 sequences are SGHRS and YFSETQ. The V and J ends lost 4 bases and 9 bases respectively, with 20 bases between them. The CDR3 is 15 amino acids. CDR3 sequence reads: CASSQGPSIDSPQHF. DNA for the CDR3: TGCGCCAGCAGCCAAGGACCATCGATTGACTCGCCCCAGCATTTT.